This T cell receptor (beta chain) was documented in a study of blood T cell repertoires in COVID-19. The wider study: Some COVID-19 samples were acute and others convalescent; all came from the United States, Italy and Spain.

Participant age was roughly 18 to 89 years, and participants resided in roughly 25 US areas. The study assigned cohorts using participant-reported clinical history. CDR3 length: 16 amino acids. V shed 4 bases and J shed 1 base, with 17 bases lying between them. Germline V gives CDR1 SGDLS, CDR2 YYNGEE. Clones were read by immunoSEQ multiplex PCR, and TCRdb kept only the in-frame ones, dropping some. The sample consists of under 300,000 clones, roughly 89% of them appearing once. The clonotype comes from a man aged 35 to 55 who had recovered from COVID-19. Sequenced input: PBMCs or T cells enriched from blood (not recorded which). The V and J genes are TRBV9 and TRBJ1-1, with D hard to call. DNA for the CDR3: TGTGCCAGCAGCTCCCGCTCGTCCGAGAGGAACACTGAAGCTTTCTTT. Encoded protein: CASSSRSSERNTEAFF.